Detailed here is one TCR beta chain. Additional DNA sequences in this sample encode the identical CDR3. Sequenced by immunoSEQ multiplex PCR; TCRdb stores in-frame clones only, minus some. The repertoire has about 680,000 clones, around 90% of them found once; the top ten carry roughly 24%. Germline assignment: CDR1 SGDLS and CDR2 YYNGEE. V was shortened by 3 bases and J by 9 bases, with 3 bases between the two germline ends. This CDR3 contains 10 residues. CD8 cells classed as naive were CD45RO-negative and positively selected for CCR7, excluding terminally differentiated effector memory CD45RA+ cells. This record belongs to a study of shared clonotypes between healthy human individuals.

This clonotype was sampled from a man aged 30-40 years in good health. The genes are TRBV9 and TRBJ2-2; D unclear. The sequenced material came from naive CD8+ T cells sorted from blood. The CDR3 loop is CASSGRELFF. The CDR3 DNA is TGTGCCAGCAGCGGCAGGGAGCTGTTTTTT.